Below, 17 T cell receptor beta chains from the same sample are listed, as sequenced in a study of identical twins. MiXCR, run by TCRdb on the 5' RACE reads, gives a single entry per CDR3 protein. Altogether about 550,000 distinct CDR3 sequences are present, about 22% being singletons, with the ten largest covering approximately 0.48%. A further study also used this sample, focusing on yellow fever vaccine responses in identical twins.

The sample consisted of CD4+ T cells sorted from blood. The receptor source for this set is a woman under 30 in good health.

The chain couples TRBV20-1 to TRBJ1-1; D is unresolved. V shed 0 bases and J shed 3 bases, with 8 bases lying between them. Germline V gene lookup returns CDR1 DFQATT and CDR2 SNEGSKA (reference sequence). This CDR3 is built from 13 residues. The DNA for the CDR3 is TGCAGTGCTAGAGAGGTTGGGTACACTGAAGCTTTCTTT. This translates into CSAREVGYTEAFF.

This clonotype was counted between two and nine times. The chain employs TRBV2 and TRBJ1-5; D is unclear. Germline lookup yields CDR1 SNHLY and CDR2 FYNNEI. The CDR3 is made up of 15 amino acids. The V and J ends lost 2 bases and 3 bases respectively, with 11 bases between them. The CDR3 is CASSEFADLNQPQHF. The CDR3 region has the DNA TGTGCCAGCAGTGAATTCGCGGACCTCAATCAGCCCCAGCATTTT.

The table lists this clonotype with a few counts. This rearrangement joins TRBV3-1 to TRBJ2-5; 8 bases are a match to TRBD2. The junction had 14 bases not matched to a gene; V was cut back by 8 bases and J by 3 bases. This CDR3 contains 16 residues. The germline V gene has CDR1 LGHDT and CDR2 YNNKEL (reference sequence). Here the CDR3 DNA reads TGTGCCAGCTCCCGACCACGGACTAGCCGGGAAGAGACCCAGTACTTC. Amino acid sequence: CASSRPRTSREETQYF.

The gene calls are TRBV29-1 and TRBJ2-7; 7 positions match TRBD1. V gave up 6 bases and J gave up 0 bases; unmatched junction bases: 5. CDR1 is SQVTM, CDR2 ANQGSEA, per germline. CDR3 length: 13 residues. As DNA, the CDR3 is TGCAGCGTACGACAGGGAAACTCCTACGAGCAGTACTTC. It specifies CSVRQGNSYEQYF.

CDR3 region: CASSPNRLEQFF. DNA of the CDR3: TGTGCCAGCAGCCCCAACAGACTAGAGCAGTTCTTC. The chain recombines TRBV28 with TRBJ2-1; D is possibly TRBD2 (5 bases). This CDR3 comprises 12 residues. The V end was cut by 6 bases, the J end by 10 bases, with 13 bases between. From germline, CDR1 is MDHEN and CDR2 SYDVKM. The entire variable domain, with the rest obtained from reference TRBV28 and TRBJ2-1, is as follows: DVKVTQSSRYLVKRTGEKVFLECVQDMDHENMFWYRQDPGLGLRLIYFSYDVKMKEKGDIPEGYSVSREKKERFSLILESASTNQTSMYLCASSPNRLEQFFGPGTRLTVL.

In this sample, this clonotype turned up a few times. The genes are TRBV2 and TRBJ2-2, with a tentative D call TRBD2 (5 bases). CDR1 is SNHLY and CDR2 is FYNNEI in the germline V gene. The length of the CDR3 is 14 residues. V lost 9 bases, J lost 1 base, and 12 bases lay in between. The CDR3 nucleotides read TGTGCCAGTAAGAACAGCGGGAACACCGGGGAGCTGTTTTTT. Its translation is CASKNSGNTGELFF. The variable domain in full, with the rest retrieved from reference TRBV2 and TRBJ2-2, is EPEVTQTPSHQVTQMGQEVILRCVPISNHLYFYWYRQILGQKVEFLVSFYNNEISEKSEIFDDQFSVERPDGSNFTLKIRSTKLEDSAMYFCASKNSGNTGELFFGEGSRLTVL.

Note on this clonotype: The junction differs from germline at one of its ends, possibly a read error. The V and J genes are TRBV28 and TRBJ2-5; D unresolved. CDR3 length: 13 amino acids. Germline CDR1 MDHEN, CDR2 SYDVKM. The CDR3 is CASTLIRLGTQYF. CDR3 DNA sequence: TGTGCCAGCACTTTAATTCGACTGGGGACCCAGTACTTC.

V and J are TRBV10-3 and TRBJ2-1, with D tentatively TRBD1 (5 bases). V was trimmed by 4 bases and J by 3 bases, leaving 16 bases between them. The CDR3 has 16 amino acids. Looked up from germline, CDR1 is ENHRY and CDR2 is SYGVKD. The CDR3 loop reads CAISGFGGAVYNEQFF. The CDR3 DNA sequence: TGTGCCATCAGTGGATTCGGTGGGGCGGTCTACAATGAGCAGTTCTTC.

The chain links TRBV6-1 to TRBJ1-4; D unresolved. Germline CDR1 reads MNHNS; CDR2 reads SASEGT. The CDR3 sequence is 15 residues long. The ends were cut back, 7 bases at V and 5 bases at J, with 17 bases in the middle. In DNA, the CDR3 is TGTGCCAGCAAAGCCCTCGGGCAGCTAAATGAAAAACTGTTTTTT. Residues: CASKALGQLNEKLFF.

This clonotype was counted between two and nine times. The gene calls are TRBV24-1 and TRBJ2-7, with D perhaps assigned TRBD1 or TRBD2 (6 bases each). V gave up 0 bases and J gave up 2 bases, with 25 bases separating them. Germline values: CDR1 KGHDR, CDR2 SFDVKD. This CDR3 has 20 amino acids. This CDR3 is CATSDLPRWGACTTAYEQYV. The CDR3 DNA follows: TGTGCCACCAGTGATTTGCCGAGGTGGGGGGCGTGTACCACCGCCTACGAGCAGTACGTC.

This clonotype was counted a few times. The chain uses TRBV20-1 and TRBJ2-5; D not resolved. The germline V and J ends were trimmed by 1 base and 1 base, with 10 bases remaining between them. This CDR3 is built from 14 residues. Germline CDR1 DFQATT, CDR2 SNEGSKA (reference sequence). In nucleotides, the CDR3 is TGCAGTGCTAGAGTCGGACGGCCCCAAGAGACCCAGTACTTC. It yields the protein CSARVGRPQETQYF.

The J gene is TRBJ2-1, the V gene TRBV5-1; D might be TRBD1 or TRBD2, each matching 5 bases. V lost 0 bases, J lost 7 bases, and 11 bases lay in between. Germline CDR1 SGHRS, CDR2 YFSETQ. The CDR3 loop spans 14 amino acids. CDR3 residues: CASSLAGRENEQFF. CDR3 sequence (DNA): TGCGCCAGCAGCTTGGCCGGCAGGGAGAATGAGCAGTTCTTC.

This rearrangement joins TRBV18 to TRBJ2-5, with D possibly matching TRBD1 (6 bases). This CDR3 spans 17 amino acids. The ends were cut back, 4 bases at V and 2 bases at J, with 20 bases in the middle. The germline gives CDR1 KGHSH, CDR2 LQKENI. The CDR3 region is CASSHRQAASLQETQYF. Written as DNA, the CDR3 is TGTGCCAGCTCACATAGACAGGCGGCGAGTCTACAAGAGACCCAGTACTTC.

The V and J genes are TRBV20-1 and TRBJ2-3, with D perhaps matching TRBD2 (6 bases). V lost 5 bases and J 3 bases, leaving 21 bases between the germline ends. CDR1 is DFQATT, CDR2 SNEGSKA, per germline (reference sequence). The CDR3 covers 16 residues. In nucleotides, the CDR3 is TGCAGTGCTCCTAACCCGGGCGGGGTTTGGACAGATACGCAGTATTTT. This sequence encodes CSAPNPGGVWTDTQYF.

A few counts support this clonotype. The CDR3 here is CSAKDNQETQYF. The CDR3, as DNA: TGCAGCGCCAAGGACAACCAAGAGACCCAGTACTTC. This rearrangement joins TRBV29-1 to TRBJ2-5, with D possibly matching TRBD1 (5 bases). The germline V gene encodes CDR1 SQVTM and CDR2 ANQGSEA. Between the trimmed V and J ends, which lost 7 bases and 0 bases, there was a span of 9 bases. The CDR3 spans 12 residues.

A few counts support this clonotype. V gene TRBV7-9 combines with J gene TRBJ2-1, with 7 bases identical to TRBD2. The CDR3 spans 13 residues. V lost 5 bases, J lost 10 bases, and 8 bases stayed unmatched. Germline assignment: CDR1 SEHNR and CDR2 FQNEAQ (reference sequence). The chain's CDR3 is CASSLRDGGEQFF. The CDR3 bases are TGTGCCAGCAGCCTACGGGACGGGGGGGAGCAGTTCTTC.

The rearrangement joins TRBV5-1 to TRBJ2-3; no definite D call. This CDR3 comprises 14 residues. V lost 6 bases and J 0 bases, leaving 11 bases between the germline ends. Looked up from germline, CDR1 is SGHRS and CDR2 is YFSETQ. CDR3 sequence reads: CASKEALSTDTQYF. The CDR3 region has the DNA TGCGCCAGCAAAGAGGCGCTTAGCACAGATACGCAGTATTTT.